The T cell receptor beta chain described here comes from a study of cytomegalovirus exposure and HLA in healthy donors. Across the whole study: The same platform used for the roughly 600 first-cohort repertoires was also used for the 100 to 150 validation repertoires, as a later analysis reported.

Study-wide points: Accounts indicate the classifier identified cytomegalovirus status with strong specificity and sensitivity. Overall, about 160 TCR beta chains were annotated as cytomegalovirus-associated.

Germline V gene lookup returns CDR1 MGHRA and CDR2 YSYEKL. The CDR3 consists of 17 residues. J lost 0 bases, V lost 3 bases, and 3 bases had no gene match. The donors were in the approximately 130-subject validation cohort; that cohort was separate from the roughly 620-subject first cohort. Here immunoSEQ multiplex PCR was the method, and the copy in TCRdb shows in-frame clones only, minus some. The repertoire consists of hundreds of thousands of clones, with approximately 84% occurring once and the leading ten covering roughly 1.2%. As to this clone: Its antigen is not identified.

The chain is built from TRBV4-1 and TRBJ2-7; TRBD2 matches at 15 bases. Sequenced material: PBMCs. This receptor was identified in a woman in her twenties or thirties in good health and CMV-seropositive. The DNA of the CDR3 is TGCGCCAGCAGCCAGGGACTAGCGGGAGGTTCCTCCTACGAGCAGTACTTC. This encodes CASSQGLAGGSSYEQYF.